This TCR beta chain was recorded in a study of T cell clusters in autoimmune cytopenias. Study-level findings and limits: The cluster-lack signature was not seen for secondary cytopenia versus chronic lymphocytic leukemia.

Multiplex touch-down PCR amplified TRB using TRB-A and TRB-B pools in one tube. TCRdb reprocessed the multiplex PCR reads; each CDR3 protein has one entry and no DNA is given. Its listing shows roughly 3,000 distinct CDR3 sequences. This CDR3 region has 16 residues. Germline-derived CDR1 and CDR2 are SGHVS and FNYEAQ. Of note for this clonotype: Its target is not known.

Each sample's input was approximately 0.25 ug genomic DNA, some 34,000 genome equivalents. The sequence was collected from a human donor with an autoimmune cytopenia or autoimmune hepatitis (not recorded which). The chain couples TRBV7-6 to TRBJ2-2; TCRdb calls TRBD1, which cannot be checked without DNA. What was sequenced was peripheral blood. Here the CDR3 reads CASSLGQGLSTGELFF.